These T cell receptor beta chains were read from a single sample in a study of T cell responses to AZD1222 COVID-19 vaccine. The protocol was immunoSEQ multiplex PCR, while the TCRdb copy is restricted to in-frame clones and leaves out a portion. The sample records 110,000 or so clones, around nine tenths being singletons. The source material was peripheral blood, sampled 28 days after the second AZD1222 dose. The source is an adult who received the AZD1222 COVID-19 vaccine. CDR3s include the opening cysteine and the closing phenylalanine or tryptophan. The order of the fields is D gene, V gene, J gene, clone size, CDR3 DNA, CDR3 protein. The D gene is left open where the match is weak. Not all rows give a size; the values are once, few, many and, for expanded clones, a class.

>-|TRBV28|TRBJ2-7|-
TGTGCCCCCCAACAGGGCTACGAGCAGTACTTC
CAPQQGYEQYF
>TRBD2|TRBV2|TRBJ2-3|once
TGTGCCAGCAGACATGGACTAGCGGGAGACACAGATACGCAGTATTTT
CASRHGLAGDTDTQYF
>-|TRBV5-1|TRBJ2-1|once
TGCGCCAGCAGCTTGGTAGCGGAGCCCTACAATGAGCAGTTCTTC
CASSLVAEPYNEQFF
>TRBD2|TRBV5-6|TRBJ2-7|-
TGTGCCAGCAGCTTGGCCTTCTGGCGGGAGGATGGGGAGCAGTACTTC
CASSLAFWREDGEQYF
>-|TRBV27|TRBJ2-1|-
TGTGCCAGCAGTAAGACTAGTTTCTACAATGAGCAGTTCTTC
CASSKTSFYNEQFF
>-|TRBV19|TRBJ2-7|-
TGTGCCAGTAGTATAGGAGTTGAGTACGAGCAGTACTTC
CASSIGVEYEQYF
>-|TRBV7-9|TRBJ1-5|-
TGTGCCAGCAGCCCGGGAGCCGATCAGCCCCAGCATTTT
CASSPGADQPQHF
>-|TRBV27|TRBJ2-1|-
TGTGCCAGCAGTTCCCCAGGCCGCTCCTACAATGAGCAGTTCTTC
CASSSPGRSYNEQFF
>-|TRBV10-3|TRBJ2-7|-
TGTGCCATCCCCCTTGCGGCTGCTTATTACCCGGACTACGAGCAGTACTTC
CAIPLAAAYYPDYEQYF
>-|TRBV2|TRBJ2-2|-
TGTGCCAGCAGTGTAGGGCCCGGGGAGCTGTTTTTT
CASSVGPGELFF
>TRBD1|TRBV6-5|TRBJ2-4|-
TGTGCCAGCAGGGGACAGGGGGCCAAAAACATTCAGTACTTC
CASRGQGAKNIQYF
>TRBD2|TRBV18|TRBJ2-3|-
TGTGCCAGCTCACCCCTAGCGGGGGGCTGGGGGGCCACAGATACGCAGTATTTT
CASSPLAGGWGATDTQYF
>-|TRBV7-6|TRBJ1-4|-
TGTGCCAGCAGCTTAAATGAAAAACTGTTTTTT
CASSLNEKLFF
>-|TRBV3-1/TRBV3-2|TRBJ2-7|-
TGTGCCAGCAGCCAAGAAAGCAACCTCTACGAGCAGTACTTC
CASSQESNLYEQYF
>TRBD2|TRBV4-3|TRBJ2-2|once
TGCGCCAGCAGCCACGTCGGGAGGGACACCGGGGAGCTGTTTTTT
CASSHVGRDTGELFF
>-|TRBV5-1|TRBJ2-7|-
TGCGCCAGCAGCTTGGCGGGCAGAACTGAGCAGTACTTC
CASSLAGRTEQYF
>TRBD2|TRBV30|TRBJ2-3|few
TGTGCCTGGACACCTGGGACTAGCGGGGTCAGCACAGATACGCAGTATTTT
CAWTPGTSGVSTDTQYF
>-|TRBV7-6|TRBJ2-5|-
TGTGCCAGCAGCGCCACCAAGGGGCCCAGGGGGACCCAGTACTTC
CASSATKGPRGTQYF
>-|TRBV30|TRBJ2-7|-
TGTGCCTGGAGTATTGGAGCTACCTACGAGCAGTACTTC
CAWSIGATYEQYF
>TRBD1|TRBV7-3|TRBJ2-1|-
TGTGCCAGCAGCCCGTCACAGGGGGCGTACAATGAGCAGTTCTTC
CASSPSQGAYNEQFF
>TRBD1|TRBV7-2|TRBJ1-2|-
TGTGCCAGCAGCTCCGTAGGCAGGGGGCTTGGCTATGGCTACACCTTC
CASSSVGRGLGYGYTF
>-|TRBV7-9|TRBJ1-1|-
TGTGCCAGCAGCCAACAGAACACTGAAGCTTTCTTT
CASSQQNTEAFF
>TRBD1|TRBV6-5|TRBJ2-2|-
TGTGCCAGCAGTACAGGGGGAGCCACCGGGGAGCTGTTTTTT
CASSTGGATGELFF
>TRBD1|TRBV10-3|TRBJ2-2|-
TGTGCCACCACCGGGACAGGTCTGACCGGGGAGCTGTTTTTT
CATTGTGLTGELFF
>-|TRBV6-5|TRBJ2-7|-
TGTGCCAGCAGTTACTCGACAACTTACTCCTACGAGCAGTACTTC
CASSYSTTYSYEQYF
>TRBD1|TRBV9|TRBJ1-1|-
TGTGCCAGCAGCGTAGGGGCAGGGGGCGGCTCTGAAGCTTTCTTT
CASSVGAGGGSEAFF
>TRBD1|TRBV5-4|TRBJ2-5|-
TGTGCCAGCAGTACAGGGGGCCAAGAGACCCAGTACTTC
CASSTGGQETQYF
>TRBD1|TRBV27|TRBJ2-4|-
TGTGCCAGCAGTTCCCGGACAGGGGGAGGCATTCAGTACTTC
CASSSRTGGGIQYF
>-|TRBV7-2|TRBJ1-1|few
TGTGCCAGCAGCTTTCTAACAGGGTTTGAAGCTTTCTTT
CASSFLTGFEAFF
>-|TRBV3-1/TRBV3-2|TRBJ2-7|-
TGTGCCAGCAGCCACGAAGGGTTGAGGCAGTACTTC
CASSHEGLRQYF
>-|TRBV12-3/TRBV12-4|TRBJ2-7|-
TGTGCCAGCAGTTTACAGAATTCCTACGAGCAGTACTTC
CASSLQNSYEQYF
>TRBD1|TRBV6-5|TRBJ2-2|-
TGTGCCAGCAGTTACAGGACAGGGGGGGCCGGGGAGCTGTTTTTT
CASSYRTGGAGELFF
>-|TRBV30|TRBJ2-7|-
TGTGCCTGGAGTGGCTACAACGACGAGCAGTACTTC
CAWSGYNDEQYF
>-|TRBV5-4|TRBJ1-2|-
TGTGCCAGCAGCTCGCGTGCAGGGGACGACGGCTATGGCTACACCTTC
CASSSRAGDDGYGYTF
>TRBD2|TRBV18|TRBJ2-1|-
TGTGCCAGCTCACCTCGACTAGCGGGAGGGGGTTACAATGAGCAGTTCTTC
CASSPRLAGGGYNEQFF
>-|TRBV9|TRBJ2-1|-
TGTGCCAGCAGCGGCGCGGGAAGCTATGAGCAGTTCTTC
CASSGAGSYEQFF
>TRBD1|TRBV7-6|TRBJ1-6|-
TGTGCCAGCAGCCCCCGGACAGGGGTGAATTCACCCCTCCACTTT
CASSPRTGVNSPLHF
>-|TRBV27|TRBJ2-7|-
TGTGCCAGCAGTCCTGGAGGCGAGCAGTACTTC
CASSPGGEQYF
>-|TRBV5-4|TRBJ2-7|-
TGTGCCAGCAGCTGGGGGTCGGGTTTGGGAAACTACGAGCAGTACTTC
CASSWGSGLGNYEQYF
>-|TRBV18|TRBJ2-5|-
TGTGCCAGCTCGCAAGAACGGGGGGAGACCCAGTACTTC
CASSQERGETQYF
>-|TRBV28|TRBJ1-2|-
TGTGCCAGCCATTCATCAGGGGATCTTAGGTATGGCTACACCTTC
CASHSSGDLRYGYTF
>-|TRBV7-2|TRBJ1-2|-
TGTGCCAGCAGCTTAGAACCCTCCCTAAGGGGTGGCTACACCTTC
CASSLEPSLRGGYTF
>-|TRBV7-8|TRBJ1-1|-
TGTGCCAGCAGCCCCAGTAGGGGAACTGAAGCTTTCTTT
CASSPSRGTEAFF
>-|TRBV6-2/TRBV6-3|TRBJ2-3|-
TGTGCCAGCAGTTACGTCGGGGGCACAGATACGCAGTATTTT
CASSYVGGTDTQYF
>-|TRBV7-9|TRBJ2-1|once
TGTGCCAGCAGCTTACCCTTCCGGAAGAGCTCCTACAATGAGCAGTTCTTC
CASSLPFRKSSYNEQFF
>-|TRBV5-1|TRBJ2-4|-
TGCGCCAGCAGCGAAACCTTAGGAATAGCCAAAAACATTCAGTACTTC
CASSETLGIAKNIQYF
>-|TRBV4-1|TRBJ2-7|-
TGCGCCAGCAGCCAAACCGTGTCCACCCTAATTTACGAGCAGTACTTC
CASSQTVSTLIYEQYF
>TRBD2|TRBV11-2|TRBJ2-7|-
TGTGCCAGCAGCTTAGATCGACTAGCGTCCTACGAGCAGTACTTC
CASSLDRLASYEQYF
>-|TRBV9|TRBJ2-7|-
TGTGCCAGCAGCGAGACAGCCACTCACTACGAGCAGTACTTC
CASSETATHYEQYF
>-|TRBV19|TRBJ2-7|-
TGTGCCAGTAGTATTTCGGAATCCGGAGAGCAGTACTTC
CASSISESGEQYF